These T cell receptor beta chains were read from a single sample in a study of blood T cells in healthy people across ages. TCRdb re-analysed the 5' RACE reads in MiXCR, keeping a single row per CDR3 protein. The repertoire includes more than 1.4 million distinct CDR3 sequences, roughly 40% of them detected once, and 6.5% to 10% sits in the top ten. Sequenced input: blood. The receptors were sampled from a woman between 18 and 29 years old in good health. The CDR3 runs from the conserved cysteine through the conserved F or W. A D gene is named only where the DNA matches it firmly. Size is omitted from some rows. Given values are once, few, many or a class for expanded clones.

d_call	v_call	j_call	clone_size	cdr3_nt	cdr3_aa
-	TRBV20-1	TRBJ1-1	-	TGCAGTGCTAGAGCCACGGTGCCGAACACTGAAGCTTTCTTT	CSARATVPNTEAFF
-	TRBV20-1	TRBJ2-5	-	TGCAATGCTAGAGATAGTGTTACGGGAAAAGAGACCCAGTACTTC	CNARDSVTGKETQYF
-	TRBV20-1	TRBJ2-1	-	TGCAGTGCTAGAGACGGCTTTCAAGAGACCCAGTTCTTC	CSARDGFQETQFF
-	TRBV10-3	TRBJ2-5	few	TGTGCCATCAGTCCCTTGGGGGAACAAGAGACCCAGTACTTC	CAISPLGEQETQYF
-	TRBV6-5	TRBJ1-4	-	TGTGCCAGCAGTTACGAAGGGGTCGCCACTAATGAAAAACTGTTTTTT	CASSYEGVATNEKLFF
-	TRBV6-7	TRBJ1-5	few	TGTGCCAGCAGTTACTGGGTCGGGGGGCTGAATCAGCCCCAGCATTTT	CASSYWVGGLNQPQHF
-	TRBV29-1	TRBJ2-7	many	TGCAGCGTTTTTCGGGGCGAGCAGTACTTC	CSVFRGEQYF
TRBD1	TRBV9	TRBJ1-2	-	TGTGCCAGCAGCGCTGCCCTCGGACAGGGGGATGGTAACTATGGCTACACCTTC	CASSAALGQGDGNYGYTF
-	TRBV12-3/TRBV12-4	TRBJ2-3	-	TGTGCCAGCAGTGTAACCGAGGTAACAGATACGCAGTATTTT	CASSVTEVTDTQYF
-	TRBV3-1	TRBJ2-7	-	TGTGCCAGCAGCCAAGATCGGCCAGTCGACGAGCAGTACTTC	CASSQDRPVDEQYF
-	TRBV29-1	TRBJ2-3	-	TGCAGCGCGGGGGCGGTTGGGGGCGGCACAGATACGCAGTATTTT	CSAGAVGGGTDTQYF
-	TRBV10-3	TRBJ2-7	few	TGTGCCATCAGTGAGTCGGGGGGGCTTATGAACGAGCAGTACTTC	CAISESGGLMNEQYF
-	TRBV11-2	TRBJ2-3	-	TGTGCCAGCAGCTTACAGGGGGGCCAGTCAGATACGCAGTATTTT	CASSLQGGQSDTQYF
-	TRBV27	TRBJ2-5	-	TGTGCCAGCAGTAACACGGACAGCCAAGAGACCCAGTACTTC	CASSNTDSQETQYF
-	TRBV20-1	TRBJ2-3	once	-	CSAGDRGRYGYTFGSGTQYF
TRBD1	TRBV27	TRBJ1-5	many	TGTGCCAGCAGCCTGGGACAGGGCAACAATCAGCCCCAGCATTTT	CASSLGQGNNQPQHF
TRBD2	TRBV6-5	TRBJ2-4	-	TGTGCCAGCAGATCGGGACTAGCGGGAGGGGTTAACATTCAGTACTTC	CASRSGLAGGVNIQYF
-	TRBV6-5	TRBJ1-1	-	TGTGCCAGCAGTTGGGCGCCGAACGCTGAAGCTTTCTTT	CASSWAPNAEAFF
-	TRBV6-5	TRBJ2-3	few	TGTGCCAGCAGTTACGGCGGCACCACAGATACGCAGTATTTT	CASSYGGTTDTQYF
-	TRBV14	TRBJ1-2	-	TGTGCCAGCAGCTCCACAGGGAAGTACTATGGCTACACCTTC	CASSSTGKYYGYTF
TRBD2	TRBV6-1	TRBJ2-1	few	TGTGCCACCGGTGCGCTAGCGGGAGCGGGTTCCTACAATGAGCAGTTCTTC	CATGALAGAGSYNEQFF
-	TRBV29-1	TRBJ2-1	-	TGCAGCTCATTTGGCGGCAGAAGCTCCTACAATGAGCAGTTCTTC	CSSFGGRSSYNEQFF
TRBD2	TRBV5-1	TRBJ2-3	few	TGCGCCAGCAGCCCTAGCGGGGGGCTGGTCGATACGCAGTATTTT	CASSPSGGLVDTQYF
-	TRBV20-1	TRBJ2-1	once	TGCAGTGCTAGAGATCGGGGGAAGGTCTCCTACAATGAGCAGTTCTTC	CSARDRGKVSYNEQFF
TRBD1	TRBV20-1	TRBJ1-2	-	TGCAGTGCTAGAACGGACAGGGGGAACTATGGCTACACCTTC	CSARTDRGNYGYTF
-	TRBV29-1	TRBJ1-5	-	TGCAGCGTTGCCGGGCATGGGGTCAATCAGCCCCAGCATTTT	CSVAGHGVNQPQHF
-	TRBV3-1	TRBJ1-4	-	TGTGCCAGCAGCCACGAAAATATCGAAAAACTGTTTTTT	CASSHENIEKLFF
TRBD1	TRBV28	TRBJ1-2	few	TGTGCCAGCAGTTTGGAGGGGGCGAAGCATGGCTACACCTTC	CASSLEGAKHGYTF
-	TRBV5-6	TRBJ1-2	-	TGTGCCAGCACCTACAATAAGGCCTATGGCTACACCTTC	CASTYNKAYGYTF
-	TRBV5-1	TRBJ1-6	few	TGCGCCAGCAGCTTGGACCAGGTATCTTCACCCCTCCACTTT	CASSLDQVSSPLHF
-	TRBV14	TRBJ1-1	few	TGTGCCAGCAGCCAAGATGAGGCAGAACCTGAAGCTTTCTTT	CASSQDEAEPEAFF
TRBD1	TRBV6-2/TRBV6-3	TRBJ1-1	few	TGTGCCAGCAGTTACCCGGGACAGGGGATGAACACTGAAGCTTTCTTT	CASSYPGQGMNTEAFF
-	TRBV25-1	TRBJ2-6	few	TGTGCCAGCAGTGAATATATCTCTGGGGCCAACGTCCTGACTTTC	CASSEYISGANVLTF
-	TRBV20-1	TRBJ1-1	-	TGCAGTGCTAGAGGCCTGAGTTCGTCAGGGTCGAGAGGGTACACTGAAGCTTTCTTT	CSARGLSSSGSRGYTEAFF
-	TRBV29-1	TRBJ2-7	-	TGCAGCGCCTCGTCCCGGGAGACCTCCTACGAGCAGTACTTC	CSASSRETSYEQYF
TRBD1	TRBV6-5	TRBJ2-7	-	TGTGCCAGCAGTTACTCGACAGGGGCCGACCACGAGCAGTACTTC	CASSYSTGADHEQYF
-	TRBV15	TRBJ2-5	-	TGTGCCACCAGCAGAGAAAGGGGAGAGACCCAGTACTTC	CATSRERGETQYF
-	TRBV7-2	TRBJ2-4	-	TGTGCCAGCAGCCCGACTGTAGCCAAAAACATTCAGTACTTC	CASSPTVAKNIQYF
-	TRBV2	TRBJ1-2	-	TGTGCCAGCGTTGTCGCGTTAGCGGGCTACACCTTC	CASVVALAGYTF
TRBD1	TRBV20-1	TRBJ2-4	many	TGCAGTGCTAGAGATCTGGGCCAGGGGGCTTCTGTCATTCAGTACTTC	CSARDLGQGASVIQYF
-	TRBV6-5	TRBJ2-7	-	TGTGCCAGCTCCGGTAGCGCGGAGTCCTACGAGCAGTACTTC	CASSGSAESYEQYF
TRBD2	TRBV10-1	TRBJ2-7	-	TGCGCCAGCAGTGATTTCGGGGCTAGCGGGACCTACTACGAGCAGTACTTC	CASSDFGASGTYYEQYF
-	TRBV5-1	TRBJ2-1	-	TGCGCCGGCAGCCTGAGGGATAGGGGAACGGATGAGCAGTTCTTC	CAGSLRDRGTDEQFF
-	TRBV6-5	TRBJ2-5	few	TGTGCCAGCAGCCCCACAGGGAACAATGAGCAGTACTTC	CASSPTGNNEQYF
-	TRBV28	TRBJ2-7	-	TGTGCCAGCAGTTTTCCGAAGGAGCAGTACTTC	CASSFPKEQYF
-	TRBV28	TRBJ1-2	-	TGTGCCAGCAGCTCCCGGGGCCGCGGGGGTGGTTACACCTTC	CASSSRGRGGGYTF
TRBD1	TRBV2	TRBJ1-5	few	TGTGCCAGTTATACAGGGGGTGGCAATCAGCCCCAGCATTTT	CASYTGGGNQPQHF
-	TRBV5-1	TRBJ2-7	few	TGCGCCAGCAGCTTGCGACTGCCAGCCGAGCAGTACTTC	CASSLRLPAEQYF
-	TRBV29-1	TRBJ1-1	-	TGCAGCGTTGTCCATCTTGAACGGGCTGAAGCTTTCTTT	CSVVHLERAEAFF
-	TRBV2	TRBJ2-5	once	TGTGCCAGCAGCGGGGATCCGGCACTAACACAAGAGACCCAGTACTTC	CASSGDPALTQETQYF
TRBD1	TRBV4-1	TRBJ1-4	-	TGCGCCACCCAAAAGACAGGGAAAAATGAAAAACTGTTTTTT	CATQKTGKNEKLFF
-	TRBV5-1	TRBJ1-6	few	TGCGCCAGCAGCGACGGTCACTATAATTCACCCCTCCACTTT	CASSDGHYNSPLHF
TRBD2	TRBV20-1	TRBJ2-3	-	TGCAGTGCTAGAGTCGGTAGCGGGGGCAGGGGAGATACGCAGTATTTT	CSARVGSGGRGDTQYF
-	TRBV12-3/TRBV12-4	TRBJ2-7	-	TGTGCCAGCAGGGCGTTCGGTGAGCAGTACTTC	CASRAFGEQYF
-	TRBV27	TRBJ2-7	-	TGTGCCAGCTCCCGAGGAATAGGCTACGAGCAGTACTTC	CASSRGIGYEQYF